This T cell receptor beta chain was sequenced during a study of blood T cell repertoires in COVID-19. Across the study: PBMCs, B-cell-depleted T cells, or T cells were the source of the cDNA or gDNA that made up the material.

The CDR3 has 16 residues. Germline values: CDR1 MRHNA, CDR2 SNTAGT. V lost 4 bases, J lost 2 bases, and 6 bases stayed unmatched. Study processing details: Amplified reference gene primers provided the basis for estimating nucleated cell counts. Some clones are missing from TCRdb's copy, which holds only in-frame ones; the method was immunoSEQ multiplex PCR. V and J calls plus clone size are reproduced from that table; the DNA served to infer D and trimming. The table has 200,000 to 250,000 clones, approximately 80% seen once; the top ten hold 7.8%. The chain carries TRBV6-4 and TRBJ1-5; 9 bases agree with TRBD1. This TCR derives from a woman older than 75 with COVID-19, enrolled during active disease. What was sequenced was peripheral blood. The CDR3, as DNA: TGTGCCAGCAGTGGCTGGGACAGGGCGGGCAATCAGCCCCAGCATTTT. This translates into CASSGWDRAGNQPQHF.